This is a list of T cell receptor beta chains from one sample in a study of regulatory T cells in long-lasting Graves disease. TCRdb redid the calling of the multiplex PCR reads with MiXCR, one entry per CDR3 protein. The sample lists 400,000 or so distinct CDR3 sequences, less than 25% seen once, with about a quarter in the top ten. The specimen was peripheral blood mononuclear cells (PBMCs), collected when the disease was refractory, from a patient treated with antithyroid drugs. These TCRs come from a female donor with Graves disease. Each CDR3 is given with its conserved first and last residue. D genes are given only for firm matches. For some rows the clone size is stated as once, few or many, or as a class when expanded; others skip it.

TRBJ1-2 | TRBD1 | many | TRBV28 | TGTGCCAGCAGCCGACAGGGGGCCAATGGCTACACCTTC | CASSRQGANGYTF
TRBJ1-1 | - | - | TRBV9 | TGTGCCAGCAGCGTAGGGATGAGCACTGAAGCTTTCTTT | CASSVGMSTEAFF
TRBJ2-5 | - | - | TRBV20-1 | TGCAGTGCTAGGGCCGGGGTAGCGGGTTCAACACAGGGGGAGACCCAGTACTTC | CSARAGVAGSTQGETQYF
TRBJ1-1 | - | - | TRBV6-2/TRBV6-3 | TGTGCCAGCAGTTACTCGATAGGCGGAGGGGCAATGGGTACTGAAGCTTTCTTT | CASSYSIGGGAMGTEAFF
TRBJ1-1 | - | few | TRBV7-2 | TGTGCCAGCAGCAAATCAGGGGCGCCGAACACTGAAGCTTTCTTT | CASSKSGAPNTEAFF
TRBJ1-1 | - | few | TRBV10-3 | TGTGCCATCAGTGTAGGCTCGGGGAGCACTGAAGCTTTCTTT | CAISVGSGSTEAFF
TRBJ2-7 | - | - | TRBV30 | TGTGCCTGGAGTCTGGGCTTGTACGAGCAGTACTTC | CAWSLGLYEQYF
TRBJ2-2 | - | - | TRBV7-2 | TGTGCCAGCAGTCCCAGGGAGTCTGGCACCGGGGAGCTGTTTTTT | CASSPRESGTGELFF
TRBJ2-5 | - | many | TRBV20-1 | TGCAGTGCTACTCCACAGGACAGAACGCAAGAGACCCAGTACTTC | CSATPQDRTQETQYF
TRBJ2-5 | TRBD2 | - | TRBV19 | TGTGCCAGTAGTATAGTGGGGGGGAGGGCTCAAGAGACCCAGTACTTC | CASSIVGGRAQETQYF
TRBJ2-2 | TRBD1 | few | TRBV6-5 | TGCGCCAGCAGTTACCTCGGGACAGGGAGCACCGGGGAGCTGTTTTTT | CASSYLGTGSTGELFF
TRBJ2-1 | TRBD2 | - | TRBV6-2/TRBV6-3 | TGTGCCAGCTATGGACACATCGGCCGACTAGCGGGAGCGCAGGAGCAGTTCTTC | CASYGHIGRLAGAQEQFF
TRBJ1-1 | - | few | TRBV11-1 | TGTGCCAGCAGTACAACGATTGCGGACGGAGCCAGCGCTTTCTTT | CASSTTIADGASAFF
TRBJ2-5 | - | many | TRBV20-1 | TGCAGTGTCAGCGCCGGGCCCTTCGAGACCCAGTACTTC | CSVSAGPFETQYF
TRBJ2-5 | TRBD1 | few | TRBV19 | TGTGCCACCTACCCGGGACAGGGTATGGGGGGGACCCAGTACTTC | CATYPGQGMGGTQYF
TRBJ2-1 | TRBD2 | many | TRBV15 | TGTGCCACCAGCCCCGGGGAAGCGGGAGACTGGAATGAGCAGTTCTTC | CATSPGEAGDWNEQFF
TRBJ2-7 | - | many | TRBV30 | TGTGCCTGGAGTGTACAGGGGACTTACGAGCAGTACTTC | CAWSVQGTYEQYF
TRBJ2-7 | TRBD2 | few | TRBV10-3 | TGTGCCATCAGTGACGTTCGGGAGGCCTACGAGCAGTACTTC | CAISDVREAYEQYF
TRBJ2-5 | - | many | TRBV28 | TGTGCCAGCAGTGCACCGACTAGGGGGGCGGCCCAGTACTTC | CASSAPTRGAAQYF
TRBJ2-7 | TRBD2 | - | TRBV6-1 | TGTGCCAGCACCAATGCTCTAGCGGCCTCCTACGAGCAGTACTTC | CASTNALAASYEQYF
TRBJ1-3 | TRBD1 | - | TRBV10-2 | TGCGCCAGCAGTGTGACAGGGGCTGGAAACACCATATATTTT | CASSVTGAGNTIYF
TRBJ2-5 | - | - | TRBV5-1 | TGCGCCAGCAGCTTGGCGGGGGGCTTAGGAGAGACCCAGTACTTC | CASSLAGGLGETQYF
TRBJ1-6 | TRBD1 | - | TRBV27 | TGTGCCAGCAGTAAATCGCGACAGGGGGCTTCGTCCTATAATTCACCCCTCCACTTT | CASSKSRQGASSYNSPLHF
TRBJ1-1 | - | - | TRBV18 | TGTGCCAGCTCACCACCAAAGGGAGGCACTGAAGCTTTCTTT | CASSPPKGGTEAFF
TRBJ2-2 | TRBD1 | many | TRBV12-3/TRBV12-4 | TGTGCCAGCAGTGCAGTCGGGACAGGGATCACCGGGGAGCTGTTTTTT | CASSAVGTGITGELFF
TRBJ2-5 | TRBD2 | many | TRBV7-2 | TGTGCCAGCAGCTTAGTAGCGGGAGGAAGAGGGCAAGAGACCCAGTACTTC | CASSLVAGGRGQETQYF
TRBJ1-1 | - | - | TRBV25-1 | TGTGCCAGCAGTCGGGGTGACTACAGGAACACTGAAGCTTTCTTT | CASSRGDYRNTEAFF
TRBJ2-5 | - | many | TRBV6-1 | TGTGCCAGCACCCAGCCTAGACAAGAGACCCAGTACTTC | CASTQPRQETQYF
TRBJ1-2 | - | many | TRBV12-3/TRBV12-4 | TGTGCCAGCAGTTTCTTTAAGGGTGGCAGGGACTATGGCTACACCTTC | CASSFFKGGRDYGYTF
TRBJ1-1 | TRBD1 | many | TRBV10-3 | TGTGCCATCAGGGGGACGCAGGGGGCGGACACTGAAGCTTTCTTT | CAIRGTQGADTEAFF
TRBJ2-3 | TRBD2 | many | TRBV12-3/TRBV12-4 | TGTGCCAGCAGTGGGGCGGGGGGTTCCGCAGATACGCAGTATTTT | CASSGAGGSADTQYF
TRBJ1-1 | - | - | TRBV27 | TGTGCCAGCAGTGCTTTCCCTCCAGGGAGGCTGAAGAACACTGAAGCTTTCTTT | CASSAFPPGRLKNTEAFF
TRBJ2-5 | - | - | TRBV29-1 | TGCAGCGCCCGATTCGGAGAGACCCAGTACTTC | CSARFGETQYF
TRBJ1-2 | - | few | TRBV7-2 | TGTGCCAGCAGCTTGACTAAGGGGGCTAACTATGGCTACACCTTC | CASSLTKGANYGYTF
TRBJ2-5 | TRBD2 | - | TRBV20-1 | TGCAGTGCTCGGGTCGTGGGATGGACTAGCGGGAGAGGGGTGGCAGAGACCCAGTACTTC | CSARVVGWTSGRGVAETQYF
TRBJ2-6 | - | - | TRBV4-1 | TGCGCCAGCAGCCAGTGGCTCGGTAGTAGCTCTGGGGCCAACGTCCTGACTTTC | CASSQWLGSSSGANVLTF
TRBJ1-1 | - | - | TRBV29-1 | TGCAGCGTTGGTGACATGAACACTGAAGCTTTCTTT | CSVGDMNTEAFF
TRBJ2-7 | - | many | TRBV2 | TGTGCCAGCAGGGAGAGGTCCTACGAGCAGTACTTC | CASRERSYEQYF
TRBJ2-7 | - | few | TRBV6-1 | TGTGCCAGCAGAAAGGGACACCTCTCCTACGAGCAGTACTTC | CASRKGHLSYEQYF
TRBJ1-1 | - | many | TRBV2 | TGTGCCAGCACCCACCCGGTGAACACTGAAGCTTTCTTT | CASTHPVNTEAFF